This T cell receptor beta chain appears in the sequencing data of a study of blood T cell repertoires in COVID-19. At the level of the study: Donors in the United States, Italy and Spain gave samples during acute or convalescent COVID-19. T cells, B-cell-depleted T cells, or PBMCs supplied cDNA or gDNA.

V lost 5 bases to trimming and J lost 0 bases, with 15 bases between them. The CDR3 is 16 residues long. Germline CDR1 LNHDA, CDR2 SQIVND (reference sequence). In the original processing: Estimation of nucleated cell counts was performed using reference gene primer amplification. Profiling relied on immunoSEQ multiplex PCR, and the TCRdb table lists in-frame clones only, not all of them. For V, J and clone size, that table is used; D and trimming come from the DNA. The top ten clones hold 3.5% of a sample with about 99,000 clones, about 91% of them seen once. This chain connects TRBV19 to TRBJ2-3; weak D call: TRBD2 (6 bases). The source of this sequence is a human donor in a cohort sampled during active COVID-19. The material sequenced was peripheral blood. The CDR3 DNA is TGTGCCAGTAGTGACATAGCGGCAACTAGCACAGATACGCAGTATTTT. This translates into CASSDIAATSTDTQYF. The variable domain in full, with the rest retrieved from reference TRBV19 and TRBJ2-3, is DGGITQSPKYLFRKEGQNVTLSCEQNLNHDAMYWYRQDPGQGLRLIYYSQIVNDFQKGDIAEGYSVSREKKESFPLTVTSAQKNPTAFYLCASSDIAATSTDTQYFGPGTRLTVL.